This T cell receptor (beta chain) was found in a study of human T cells and chemical hapten exposure. This clonotype was observed many times. Antigen: not known. TCRdb fed the RACE reads into MiXCR, producing one record per CDR3 protein. The profile covers approximately 59,000 distinct CDR3 sequences, with about 6% appearing a single time and just under 3.5% taken by the ten largest. This CDR3 region has 12 residues. V trimming: 4 bases; J trimming: 5 bases; junction bases outside the gene matches: 4. Germline V gene sequence: CDR1 DFQATT, CDR2 SNEGSKA (reference sequence). Findings and limits, study-wide: Sensitizing with DPC caused no change in TCRs above 1 in 1000 frequency.

Time point in this sample: healthy volunteer bleed at 6 weeks. Whole blood that had not been fractionated was the source of extracted total RNA. The TCR comes from a female donor in good health. Some clones in this sample may be carry-over from other donors' samples. This chain uses TRBV20-1 with TRBJ1-1, with 7 bases that match TRBD1. Material for sequencing was whole blood. The CDR3 DNA follows: TGCAGTGCTAAGGGGGCTAGAACTGAAGCTTTCTTT. This codes for CSAKGARTEAFF.